This T cell receptor beta chain was identified in a study of T cells after yellow fever vaccination. Whole-study results and caveats: Most clones from primary vaccination were detected again post-booster (just over 95% CD4, roughly 85% CD8). Some clonotypes were seen in both the CD4 and the CD8 compartments. These made up a small share and likely arose from convergent recombination.

Using its own MiXCR run on the 5' RACE reads, TCRdb lists one record per CDR3 protein. The table lists under 300,000 distinct CDR3 sequences, around 6.7% of them singletons. Germline assignment: CDR1 DFQATT and CDR2 SNEGSKA (reference sequence). The CDR3 has 13 residues. V gave up 6 bases and J gave up 7 bases, with 16 bases separating them. As for this clonotype: No antigen is known for it.

The receptor was isolated from a man aged 25-40 years who received the YFV17D yellow fever vaccine. The chain carries TRBV20-1 and TRBJ1-3, with D tentatively TRBD1 (5 bases). The sequences come from CD4+ T cells sorted from PBMCs, collected on the day of the yellow fever booster vaccination. The DNA for the CDR3 is TGCAGTGCAACTCCGGGACTCGGGAACACCATATATTTT. Translating gives CSATPGLGNTIYF.